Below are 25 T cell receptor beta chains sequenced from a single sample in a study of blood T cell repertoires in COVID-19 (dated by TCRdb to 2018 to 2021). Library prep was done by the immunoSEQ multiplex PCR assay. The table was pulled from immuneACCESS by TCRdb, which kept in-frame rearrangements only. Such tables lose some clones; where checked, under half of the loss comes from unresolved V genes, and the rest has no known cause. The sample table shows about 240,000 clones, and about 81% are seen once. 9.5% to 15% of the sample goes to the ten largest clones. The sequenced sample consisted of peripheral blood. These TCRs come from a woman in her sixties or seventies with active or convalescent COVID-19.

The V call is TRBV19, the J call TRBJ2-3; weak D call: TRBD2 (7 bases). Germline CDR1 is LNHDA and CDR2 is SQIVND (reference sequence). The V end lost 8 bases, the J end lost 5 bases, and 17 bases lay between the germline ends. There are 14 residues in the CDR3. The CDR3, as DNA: TGTGCCAGTCATATCAGGGGCGGGGGAGATACGCAGTATTTT. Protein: CASHIRGGGDTQYF.

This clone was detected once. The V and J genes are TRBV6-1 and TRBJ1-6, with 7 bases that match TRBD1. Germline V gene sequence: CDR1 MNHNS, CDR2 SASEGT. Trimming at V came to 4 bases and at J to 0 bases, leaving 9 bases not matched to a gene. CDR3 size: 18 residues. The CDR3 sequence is CASSVPARGSSYNSPLHF. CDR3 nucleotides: TGTGCCAGCAGTGTACCAGCCAGGGGGAGCTCCTATAATTCACCCCTCCACTTT.

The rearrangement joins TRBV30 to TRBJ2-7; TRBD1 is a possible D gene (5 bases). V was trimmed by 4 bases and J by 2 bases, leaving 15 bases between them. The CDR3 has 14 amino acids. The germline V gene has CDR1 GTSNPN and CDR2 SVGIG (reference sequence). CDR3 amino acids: CAWKQVGEAYEQYF. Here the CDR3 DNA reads TGTGCCTGGAAACAGGTAGGCGAGGCCTACGAGCAGTACTTC.

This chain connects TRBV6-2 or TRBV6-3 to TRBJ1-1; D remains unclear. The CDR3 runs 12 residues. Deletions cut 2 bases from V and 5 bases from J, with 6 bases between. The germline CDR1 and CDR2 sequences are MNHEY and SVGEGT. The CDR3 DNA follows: TGTGCCAGCAGTTACCAGATGACTGAAGCTTTCTTT. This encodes CASSYQMTEAFF.

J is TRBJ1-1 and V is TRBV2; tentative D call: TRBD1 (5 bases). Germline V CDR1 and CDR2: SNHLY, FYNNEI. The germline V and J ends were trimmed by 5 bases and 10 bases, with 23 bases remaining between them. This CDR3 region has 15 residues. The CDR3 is CASSRNLRDSILAFF. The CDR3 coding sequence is TGTGCCAGCAGTCGTAATTTACGGGACTCCATTTTAGCTTTCTTT.

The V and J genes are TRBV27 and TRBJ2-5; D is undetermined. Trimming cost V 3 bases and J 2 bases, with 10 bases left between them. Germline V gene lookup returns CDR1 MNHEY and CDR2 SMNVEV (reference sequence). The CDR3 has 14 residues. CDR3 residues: CASSFVLGQETQYF. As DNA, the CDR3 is TGTGCCAGCAGTTTTGTCCTAGGACAAGAGACCCAGTACTTC.

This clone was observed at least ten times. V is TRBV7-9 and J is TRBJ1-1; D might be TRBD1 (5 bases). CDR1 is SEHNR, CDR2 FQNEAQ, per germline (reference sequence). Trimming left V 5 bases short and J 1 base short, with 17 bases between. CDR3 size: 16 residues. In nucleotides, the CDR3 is TGTGCCAGCAGCCCTGGGGGGAGCAGGTCGAACACTGAAGCTTTCTTT. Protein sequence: CASSPGGSRSNTEAFF.

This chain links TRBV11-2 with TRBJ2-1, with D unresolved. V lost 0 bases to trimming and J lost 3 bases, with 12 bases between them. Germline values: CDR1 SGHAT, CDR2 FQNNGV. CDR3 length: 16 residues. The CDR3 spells CASSLEVAPGYNEQFF. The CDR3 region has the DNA TGTGCCAGCAGCTTAGAGGTAGCCCCCGGCTACAATGAGCAGTTCTTC.

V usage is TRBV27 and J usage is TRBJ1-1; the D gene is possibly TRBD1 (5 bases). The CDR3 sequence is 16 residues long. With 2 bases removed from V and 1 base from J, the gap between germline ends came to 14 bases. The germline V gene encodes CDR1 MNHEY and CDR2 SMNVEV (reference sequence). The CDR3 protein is CASSLGVGRWNTEAFF. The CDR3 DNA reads TGTGCCAGCAGTTTAGGTGTGGGGCGGTGGAACACTGAAGCTTTCTTT.

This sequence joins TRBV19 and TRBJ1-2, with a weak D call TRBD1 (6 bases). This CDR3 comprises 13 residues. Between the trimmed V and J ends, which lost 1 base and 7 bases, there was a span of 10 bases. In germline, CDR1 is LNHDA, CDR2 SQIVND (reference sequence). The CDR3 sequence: CASSIGTVLGYTF. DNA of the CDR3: TGTGCCAGTAGTATAGGGACAGTCCTTGGCTACACCTTC.

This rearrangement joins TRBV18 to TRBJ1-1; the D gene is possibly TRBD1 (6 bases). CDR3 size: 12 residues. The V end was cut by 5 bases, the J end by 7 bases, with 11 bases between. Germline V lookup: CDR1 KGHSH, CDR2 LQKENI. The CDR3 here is CASSNRVIEAFF. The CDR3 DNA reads TGTGCCAGCTCAAACAGGGTTATTGAAGCTTTCTTT.

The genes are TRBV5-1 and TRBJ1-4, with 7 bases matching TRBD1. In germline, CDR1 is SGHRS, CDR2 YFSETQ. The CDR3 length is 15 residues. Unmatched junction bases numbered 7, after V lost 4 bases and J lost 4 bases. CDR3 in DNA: TGCGCCAGCAGCCAGGGACAGCTAAATAATGAAAAACTGTTTTTT. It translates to CASSQGQLNNEKLFF.

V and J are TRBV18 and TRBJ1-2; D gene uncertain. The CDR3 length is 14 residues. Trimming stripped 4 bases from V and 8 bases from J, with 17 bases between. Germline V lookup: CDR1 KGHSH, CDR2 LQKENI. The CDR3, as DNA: TGTGCCAGCTCACGAGTGGCGGACCGCGGGGGCTACACCTTC. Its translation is CASSRVADRGGYTF.

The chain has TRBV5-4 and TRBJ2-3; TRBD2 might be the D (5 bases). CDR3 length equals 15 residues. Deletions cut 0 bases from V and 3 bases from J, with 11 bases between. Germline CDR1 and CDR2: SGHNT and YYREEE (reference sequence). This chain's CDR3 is CASSLARPGTDTQYF. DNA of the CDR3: TGTGCCAGCAGCTTGGCGAGGCCGGGGACAGATACGCAGTATTTT.

In nucleotides, the CDR3 is TGTGCCAGCGCATCTCCCACAGGGCGGGGGACTGAAGCTTTCTTT. It specifies CASASPTGRGTEAFF. The chain carries TRBV6-5 and TRBJ1-1; the D gene is possibly TRBD1 (6 bases). Trimming removed 8 bases from V and 5 bases from J, with 21 bases in between. Germline V gives CDR1 MNHEY, CDR2 SVGAGI. This CDR3 contains 15 residues.

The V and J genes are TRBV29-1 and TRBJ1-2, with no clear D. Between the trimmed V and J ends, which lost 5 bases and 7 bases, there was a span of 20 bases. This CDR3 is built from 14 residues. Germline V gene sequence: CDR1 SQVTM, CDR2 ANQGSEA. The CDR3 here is CSVSDLPPGGGYTF. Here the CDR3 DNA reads TGCAGCGTTAGCGACCTTCCTCCCGGAGGTGGCTACACCTTC.

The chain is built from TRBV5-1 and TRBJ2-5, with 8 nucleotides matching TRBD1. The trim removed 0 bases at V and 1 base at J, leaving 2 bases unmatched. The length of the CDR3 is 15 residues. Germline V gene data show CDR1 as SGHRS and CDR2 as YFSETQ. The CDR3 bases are TGCGCCAGCAGCTTGGGTACAGGGGGCCAAGAGACCCAGTACTTC. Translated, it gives CASSLGTGGQETQYF.

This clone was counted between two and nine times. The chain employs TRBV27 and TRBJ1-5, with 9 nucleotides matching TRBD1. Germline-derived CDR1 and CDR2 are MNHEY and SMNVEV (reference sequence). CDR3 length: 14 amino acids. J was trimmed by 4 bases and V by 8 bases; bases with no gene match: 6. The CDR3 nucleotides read TGTGCCAGCGGTAGGACAGGGGCAAATCAGCCCCAGCATTTT. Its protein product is CASGRTGANQPQHF.

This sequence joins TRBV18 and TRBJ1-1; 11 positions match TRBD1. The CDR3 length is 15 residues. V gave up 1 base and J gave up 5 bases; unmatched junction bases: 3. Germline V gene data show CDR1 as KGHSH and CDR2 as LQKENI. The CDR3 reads CASSPQGQGGTEAFF. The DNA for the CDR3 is TGTGCCAGCTCACCACAGGGACAGGGGGGGACTGAAGCTTTCTTT. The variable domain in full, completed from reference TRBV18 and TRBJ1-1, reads NAGVMQNPRHLVRRRGQEARLRCSPMKGHSHVYWYRQLPEEGLKFMVYLQKENIIDESGMPKERFSAEFPKEGPSILRIQQVVRGDSAAYFCASSPQGQGGTEAFFGQGTRLTVV.

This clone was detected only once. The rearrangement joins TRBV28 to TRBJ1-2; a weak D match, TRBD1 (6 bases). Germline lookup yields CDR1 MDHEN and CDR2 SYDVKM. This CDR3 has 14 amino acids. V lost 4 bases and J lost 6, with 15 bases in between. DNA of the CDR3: TGTGCCAGCAGTTGGTCCAGGGGCCGGAATGGCTACACCTTC. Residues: CASSWSRGRNGYTF.

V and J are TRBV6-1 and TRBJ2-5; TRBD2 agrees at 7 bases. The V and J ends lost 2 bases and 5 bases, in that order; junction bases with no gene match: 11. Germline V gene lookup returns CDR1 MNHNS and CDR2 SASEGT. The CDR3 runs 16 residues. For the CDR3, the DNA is TGTGCCAGCAGTGAACAGCCGACTAGCACTTGGGAGACCCAGTACTTC. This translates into CASSEQPTSTWETQYF.

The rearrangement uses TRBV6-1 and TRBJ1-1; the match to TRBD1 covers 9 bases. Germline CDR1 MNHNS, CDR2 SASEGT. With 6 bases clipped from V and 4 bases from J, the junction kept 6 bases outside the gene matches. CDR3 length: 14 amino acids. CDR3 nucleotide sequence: TGTGCCAGCAGCCAGACAGGGGGTCTCACTGAAGCTTTCTTT. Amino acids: CASSQTGGLTEAFF.

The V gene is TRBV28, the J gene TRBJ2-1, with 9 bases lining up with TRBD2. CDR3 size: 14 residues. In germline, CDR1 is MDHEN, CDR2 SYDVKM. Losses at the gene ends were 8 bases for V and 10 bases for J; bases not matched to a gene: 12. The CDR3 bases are TGTGCCAGCCGTGTTAGCGGGGGCCCTTCGGAGCAGTTCTTC. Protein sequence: CASRVSGGPSEQFF.

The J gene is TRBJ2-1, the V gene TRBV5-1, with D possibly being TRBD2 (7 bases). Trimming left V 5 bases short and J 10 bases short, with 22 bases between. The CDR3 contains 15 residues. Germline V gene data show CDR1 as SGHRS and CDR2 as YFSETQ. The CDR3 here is CASRRGGSVYEEQFF. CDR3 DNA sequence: TGCGCCAGCAGGAGGGGGGGCTCGGTGTACGAGGAGCAGTTCTTC.

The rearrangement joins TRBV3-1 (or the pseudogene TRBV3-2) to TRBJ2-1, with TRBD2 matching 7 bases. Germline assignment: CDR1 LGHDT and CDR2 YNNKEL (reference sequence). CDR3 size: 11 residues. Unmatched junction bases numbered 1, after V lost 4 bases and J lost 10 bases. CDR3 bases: TGTGCCAGCAGCCTACTAGCGGAGCAGTTCTTC. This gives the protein CASSLLAEQFF.